Following are 30 T cell receptor beta chains from one sample sequenced in a study of siplizumab effects on memory and regulatory T cells. Only in-frame clones appear in the TCRdb table, and some are missing; sequencing was by immunoSEQ multiplex PCR. This table has 100,000 to 120,000 clones, roughly 90% appearing once. The sample was CD4+ T cells sorted from blood. These receptors were collected from a human donor in good health.

This clone was counted a single time. This rearrangement joins TRBV5-4 to TRBJ2-3; TRBD2 agrees at 15 bases. Germline values: CDR1 SGHNT, CDR2 YYREEE (reference sequence). V lost 6 bases and J lost 4; bases outside the gene matches: 9. The CDR3 has 17 residues. This CDR3 reads CASNPQRTSGRADTQYF. The CDR3 DNA sequence: TGTGCCAGCAACCCTCAGAGGACTAGCGGGAGGGCAGATACGCAGTATTTT.

The genes are TRBV5-1 and TRBJ1-2, with D unresolved. In germline, CDR1 is SGHRS, CDR2 YFSETQ. This CDR3 region has 11 residues. The V end lost 4 bases, the J end lost 6 bases, and 7 bases lay between the germline ends. The CDR3 nucleotides read TGCGCCAGCAGCCGCGAAGATGGCTACACCTTC. Its protein product is CASSREDGYTF.

The chain combines TRBV5-1 with TRBJ1-1; D is uncertain. Per the germline V gene, CDR1 is SGHRS and CDR2 is YFSETQ. V was shortened by 3 bases and J by 3 bases, with 9 bases between the two germline ends. The CDR3 runs 13 residues. CDR3 sequence (DNA): TGCGCCAGCAGCTCGGACCCGGACACTGAAGCTTTCTTT. As protein: CASSSDPDTEAFF.

The genes are TRBV6-5 and TRBJ2-7; 9 bases fit TRBD1. The CDR3 is 15 amino acids. V lost 7 bases, J lost 3 bases, and 10 bases stayed unmatched. Germline CDR1 is MNHEY and CDR2 is SVGAGI. The DNA for the CDR3 is TGTGCCAGCACTAAAGCCGGGACAGGGAGCTACGAGCAGTACTTC. Protein product: CASTKAGTGSYEQYF.

The rearrangement uses TRBV5-4 and TRBJ2-2; D remains ambiguous. This CDR3 is built from 14 residues. CDR1 and CDR2 from the germline V gene are SGHNT and YYREEE (reference sequence). V was trimmed by 0 bases and J by 6 bases, leaving 9 bases between them. CDR3 loop: CASSLGRDSGELFF. The CDR3 DNA reads as TGTGCCAGCAGCTTGGGTAGGGATTCCGGGGAGCTGTTTTTT.

This CDR3 is CASSTRDSFNYGYTF. The CDR3 DNA is TGTGCCAGCAGCACCCGGGACAGCTTTAACTATGGCTACACCTTC. This chain uses TRBV9 with TRBJ1-2, with 7 nucleotides matching TRBD1. The CDR3 has 15 residues. V lost 4 bases, J lost 1 base, and 7 bases stayed unmatched. Germline V gene data show CDR1 as SGDLS and CDR2 as YYNGEE.

The V gene is TRBV6-4, the J gene TRBJ2-1, with D tentatively TRBD2 (5 bases). Trimming took 4 bases from V and 5 from J, leaving 18 bases between them. Germline CDR1 is MRHNA and CDR2 is SNTAGT. The CDR3 runs 16 residues. DNA for the CDR3: TGTGCCAGCAGTGCCCAGACTACCACCTCTCACAATGAGCAGTTCTTC. It encodes CASSAQTTTSHNEQFF.

This chain joins TRBV7-9 and TRBJ1-3; D ambiguous. CDR1 is SEHNR, CDR2 FQNEAQ, per germline (reference sequence). Trimming took off 5 bases at V and 4 bases at J, with 6 bases between the two ends. The length of the CDR3 is 12 residues. In DNA form, the CDR3 reads TGTGCCAGCAGCCAACCCGGAAACACCATATATTTT. Protein: CASSQPGNTIYF.

The V gene is TRBV7-9, the J gene TRBJ1-4; D remains ambiguous. The CDR3 runs to 14 residues. Germline V gene lookup returns CDR1 SEHNR and CDR2 FQNEAQ (reference sequence). With 6 bases removed from V and 11 bases from J, the gap between germline ends came to 19 bases. This CDR3 reads CASSYTARLDKLFF. Written as DNA, the CDR3 is TGTGCCAGCAGTTACACGGCCAGGCTAGACAAACTGTTTTTT.

The chain carries TRBV6-1 and TRBJ1-1; D call uncertain. The CDR3 has 11 residues. From germline, CDR1 is MNHNS and CDR2 SASEGT. Trimming stripped 7 bases from V and 1 base from J, with 4 bases between. The chain's CDR3 is CASTGNTEAFF. CDR3 in DNA: TGTGCCAGCACAGGGAACACTGAAGCTTTCTTT.

The rearrangement joins TRBV18 to TRBJ1-3, with TRBD1 identical over 7 bases. Germline CDR1 KGHSH, CDR2 LQKENI. The CDR3 extends over 16 amino acids. The V and J ends lost 3 bases and 2 bases, in that order; junction bases with no gene match: 7. CDR3 sequence reads: CASSPTRQGAGNTIYF. Here the CDR3 DNA reads TGTGCCAGCTCACCGACGAGGCAGGGGGCTGGAAACACCATATATTTT.

The chain has TRBV18 and TRBJ1-2, with unresolved D. The CDR3 has 15 amino acids. CDR1 is KGHSH and CDR2 is LQKENI in the germline V gene. Trimming pared 5 bases from V and 8 bases from J, leaving 21 bases between. CDR3 DNA: TGTGCCAGCTCAGCACAGACGGCGACCCCGGGGGGCTACACCTTC. Translated: CASSAQTATPGGYTF.

The rearrangement joins TRBV7-9 to TRBJ1-6; 7 bases are shared with TRBD1. Germline CDR1 and CDR2: SEHNR and FQNEAQ (reference sequence). The trim removed 2 bases at V and 8 bases at J, leaving 6 bases unmatched. This CDR3 spans 15 amino acids. CDR3 amino acids: CASSLQAGTDSPLHF. CDR3 nucleotide sequence: TGTGCCAGCAGCTTACAGGCGGGGACAGATTCACCCCTCCACTTT.

The rearrangement links TRBV15 to TRBJ1-6; D is undetermined. In germline, CDR1 is LNHNV, CDR2 YYDKDF (reference sequence). The CDR3 loop spans 15 amino acids. V lost 5 bases, J lost 0 bases, and 8 bases lay in between. CDR3 loop: CATSRTDSYNSPLHF. For the CDR3, the DNA is TGTGCCACCAGCCGGACGGACTCCTATAATTCACCCCTCCACTTT.

This CDR3 is CASTSDSSGNTIYF. The CDR3 nucleotides are TGTGCCAGCACCTCTGACAGCTCTGGAAACACCATATATTTT. The chain recombines TRBV6-5 with TRBJ1-3, with D possibly being TRBD1 (5 bases). The CDR3 is 14 amino acids. Germline CDR1 reads MNHEY; CDR2 reads SVGAGI. V was cut by 7 bases and J by 0 bases, with 10 bases left in between.

The V and J genes are TRBV6-5 and TRBJ1-2; D ambiguous. The ends were cut back, 8 bases at V and 8 bases at J, with 15 bases in the middle. This CDR3 contains 12 residues. Germline V gene data show CDR1 as MNHEY and CDR2 as SVGAGI. The CDR3 nucleotides read TGTGCCAGCCTCGGCACCGAGCACGGCTACACCTTC. Protein sequence: CASLGTEHGYTF.

This chain uses TRBV7-2 with TRBJ2-2; 7 bases align to TRBD1. The CDR3 has 14 amino acids. In germline, CDR1 is SGHTA, CDR2 FQGNSA. V was clipped by 8 bases and J by 4 bases; unmatched bases: 7. The DNA for the CDR3 is TGTGCCAGCCGGGACAGTTCTACCACCGGGGAGCTGTTTTTT. Translating gives CASRDSSTTGELFF. The full variable domain, with the rest looked up from reference TRBV7-2 and TRBJ2-2, is GAGVSQSPSNKVTEKGKDVELRCDPISGHTALYWYRQSLGQGLEFLIYFQGNSAPDKSGLPSDRFSAERTGGSVSTLTIQRTQQEDSAVYLCASRDSSTTGELFFGEGSRLTVL.

The J gene is TRBJ1-2, the V gene TRBV6-5, with D possibly TRBD1 on 5 matching bases. The CDR3 consists of 15 residues. Germline V gene sequence: CDR1 MNHEY, CDR2 SVGAGI. The V end lost 6 bases, the J end lost 0 bases, and 14 bases lay between the germline ends. This CDR3 is CASRPHGTTNYGYTF. CDR3 bases: TGTGCCAGCAGGCCACACGGGACTACTAACTATGGCTACACCTTC.

The chain employs TRBV9 and TRBJ1-5; TRBD1 is a possible D gene (5 bases). Germline CDR1 SGDLS, CDR2 YYNGEE. Between the trimmed V and J ends, which lost 0 bases and 2 bases, there was a span of 9 bases. The CDR3 has 15 residues. The CDR3 bases are TGTGCCAGCAGCGTAGAAGGGGATGGCAATCAGCCCCAGCATTTT. Protein product: CASSVEGDGNQPQHF. The variable domain in full, with the rest retrieved from reference TRBV9 and TRBJ1-5, is DSGVTQTPKHLITATGQRVTLRCSPRSGDLSVYWYQQSLDQGLQFLIQYYNGEERAKGNILERFSAQQFPDLHSELNLSSLELGDSALYFCASSVEGDGNQPQHFGDGTRLSIL.

The CDR3 DNA sequence: TGTGCCAGCAGCCCGAGACTAGCGGGAGCCCCCTACAATGAGCAGTTCTTC. Translation: CASSPRLAGAPYNEQFF. The chain recombines TRBV7-9 with TRBJ2-1; 12 bases fit TRBD2. This CDR3 spans 17 amino acids. V shed 5 bases and J 2 bases; nucleotides not matched to a gene: 7. CDR1 and CDR2 (germline): SEHNR, FQNEAQ (reference sequence).

CDR3 coding DNA: TGTGCCAGTAGTAGGACGGTGAACACTGAAGCTTTCTTT. It encodes CASSRTVNTEAFF. The V and J genes are TRBV19 and TRBJ1-1, with unresolved D. Trimming took off 4 bases at V and 0 bases at J, with 6 bases between the two ends. Germline V gives CDR1 LNHDA, CDR2 SQIVND (reference sequence). This CDR3 is 13 amino acids long. The full variable domain, with the rest looked up from reference TRBV19 and TRBJ1-1, is DGGITQSPKYLFRKEGQNVTLSCEQNLNHDAMYWYRQDPGQGLRLIYYSQIVNDFQKGDIAEGYSVSREKKESFPLTVTSAQKNPTAFYLCASSRTVNTEAFFGQGTRLTVV.

The gene calls are TRBV2 and TRBJ2-2; D might be TRBD1 (6 bases). The CDR3 loop spans 15 amino acids. Germline CDR1 is SNHLY and CDR2 is FYNNEI. V was clipped by 6 bases and J by 2 bases, with 13 bases between them. CDR3 sequence: CASSVDRGNTGELFF. CDR3 DNA: TGTGCCAGCAGCGTGGACAGAGGAAACACCGGGGAGCTGTTTTTT.

The chain links TRBV9 to TRBJ2-1; possible D gene TRBD1, 9 bases. V was clipped by 3 bases and J by 6 bases, with 22 bases between them. This CDR3 is built from 17 residues. CDR1 and CDR2 (germline): SGDLS, YYNGEE. In DNA, the CDR3 is TGTGCCAGCAGCGCGGGGGGGACAGGGACCCAGACCAATGAGCAGTTCTTC. Protein sequence: CASSAGGTGTQTNEQFF.

This rearrangement joins TRBV18 to TRBJ2-7, with 13 bases matching TRBD2. This CDR3 is built from 15 residues. Germline values: CDR1 KGHSH, CDR2 LQKENI. The V and J ends lost 3 bases and 6 bases, in that order; junction bases with no gene match: 5. The CDR3 here is CASSPNGLAGVEQYF. The CDR3 DNA reads TGTGCCAGCTCACCGAACGGACTAGCGGGGGTCGAGCAGTACTTC.

The V gene is TRBV5-1, the J gene TRBJ2-3; 9 bases align to TRBD1. Germline V gene sequence: CDR1 SGHRS, CDR2 YFSETQ. This CDR3 has 14 residues. V gave up 2 bases and J gave up 9 bases; unmatched junction bases: 7. DNA for the CDR3: TGCGCCAGCAGCTTCGGACAGGGGATCGGCACGCAGTATTTT. Protein product: CASSFGQGIGTQYF.

This sequence joins TRBV7-9 and TRBJ1-2; D possibly corresponds to TRBD1 (5 bases). Trimming removed 7 bases from V and 7 bases from J, with 19 bases in between. Germline-derived CDR1 and CDR2 are SEHNR and FQNEAQ (reference sequence). The CDR3 has 14 residues. The CDR3 spells CASKDTQGPFGYTF. The CDR3 DNA reads as TGTGCCAGCAAAGATACCCAGGGACCTTTTGGCTACACCTTC.

The chain carries TRBV6-1 and TRBJ2-5; TRBD2 matches at 8 bases. Germline values: CDR1 MNHNS, CDR2 SASEGT. This CDR3 is built from 13 residues. V shed 4 bases and J 4 bases; nucleotides not matched to a gene: 2. CDR3 coding DNA: TGTGCCAGCAGTGGGACTAGCCCAGAGACCCAGTACTTC. It encodes CASSGTSPETQYF.

The chain links TRBV25-1 to TRBJ2-5, with D maybe TRBD2 (7 bases). The V gene lost 5 bases and the J gene lost 4 bases, with 17 bases spanning the gap. Germline CDR1 is MGHDK and CDR2 is SYGVNS. This CDR3 has 15 residues. For the CDR3, the DNA is TGTGCCAGCAGTCCTAGGGGGGGGCGCTTAGAGACCCAGTACTTC. The encoded protein is CASSPRGGRLETQYF.

The chain links TRBV6-6 to TRBJ1-5, with D possibly matching TRBD1 (6 bases). The CDR3 has 15 residues. Germline V gene sequence: CDR1 MNHNY, CDR2 SVGAGI (reference sequence). V lost 2 bases and J lost 7, with 15 bases in between. In DNA form, the CDR3 reads TGTGCCAGCAGTTACCCCAACAGGGCTGGGCAGCCCCAGCATTTT. Encoded protein: CASSYPNRAGQPQHF.

The chain carries TRBV18 and TRBJ2-7, with TRBD1 identical over 8 bases. V trimming: 4 bases; J trimming: 11 bases; junction bases outside the gene matches: 10. Germline V CDR1 and CDR2: KGHSH, LQKENI. The length of the CDR3 is 13 residues. DNA of the CDR3: TGTGCCAGCTCACAAGGGACAGGCGGCCCGGAGTACTTC. Encoded protein: CASSQGTGGPEYF.